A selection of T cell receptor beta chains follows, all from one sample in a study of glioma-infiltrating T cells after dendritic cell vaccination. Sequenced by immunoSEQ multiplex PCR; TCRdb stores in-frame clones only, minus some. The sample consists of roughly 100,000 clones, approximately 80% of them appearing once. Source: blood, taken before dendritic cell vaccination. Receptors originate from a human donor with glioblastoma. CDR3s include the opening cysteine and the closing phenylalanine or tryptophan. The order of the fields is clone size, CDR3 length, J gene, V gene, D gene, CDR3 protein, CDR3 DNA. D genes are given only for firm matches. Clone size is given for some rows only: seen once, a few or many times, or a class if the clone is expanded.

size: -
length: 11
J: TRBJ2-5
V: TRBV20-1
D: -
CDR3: CTGQNQETQYF
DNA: TGCACCGGACAGAACCAAGAGACCCAGTACTTC

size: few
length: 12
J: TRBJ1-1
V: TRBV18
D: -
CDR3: CASSVQNTEAFF
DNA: TGTGCCAGCTCGGTACAGAACACTGAAGCTTTCTTT

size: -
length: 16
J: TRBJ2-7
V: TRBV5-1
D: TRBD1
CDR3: CASRPEPGQGGYEQYF
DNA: TGCGCCAGCAGGCCTGAGCCGGGACAGGGGGGCTACGAGCAGTACTTC

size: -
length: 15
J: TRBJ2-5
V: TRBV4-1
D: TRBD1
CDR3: CASSQRRTGQETQYF
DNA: TGCGCCAGCAGCCAAAGGCGGACAGGCCAAGAGACCCAGTACTTC

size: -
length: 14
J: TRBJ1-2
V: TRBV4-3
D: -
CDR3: CASSQGVRNYGYTF
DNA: TGCGCCAGCAGCCAAGGCGTCCGTAACTATGGCTACACCTTC

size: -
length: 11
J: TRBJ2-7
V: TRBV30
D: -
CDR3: CAWGRVYEQYF
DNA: TGTGCCTGGGGCAGGGTTTACGAGCAGTACTTC

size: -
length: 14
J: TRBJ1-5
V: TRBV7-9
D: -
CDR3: CASSPSYSNQPQHF
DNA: TGTGCCAGCAGCCCTTCTTATAGCAATCAGCCCCAGCATTTT

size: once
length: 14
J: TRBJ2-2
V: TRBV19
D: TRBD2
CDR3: CASSFGGGAGELFF
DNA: TGTGCCAGTAGTTTCGGGGGGGGTGCCGGGGAGCTGTTTTTT

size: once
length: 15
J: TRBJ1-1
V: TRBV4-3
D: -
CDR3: CASSHLGGGDTEAFF
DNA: TGCGCCAGCAGCCACTTGGGCGGGGGTGACACTGAAGCTTTCTTT

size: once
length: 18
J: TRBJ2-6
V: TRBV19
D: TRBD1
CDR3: CASTAGTGYGSGANVLTF
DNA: TGTGCCAGTACAGCCGGGACAGGCTATGGCTCTGGGGCCAACGTCCTGACTTTC

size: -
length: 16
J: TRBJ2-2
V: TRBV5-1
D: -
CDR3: CASSFRRSPDTGELFF
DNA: TGCGCCAGCAGCTTCCGCCGGAGTCCGGACACCGGGGAGCTGTTTTTT

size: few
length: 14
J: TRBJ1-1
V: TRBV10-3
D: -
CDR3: CAISETGTWAEAFF
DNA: TGTGCCATCAGTGAAACAGGGACCTGGGCTGAAGCTTTCTTT

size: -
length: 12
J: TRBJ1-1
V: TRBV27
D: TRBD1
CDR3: CASSADRSKAFF
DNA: TGTGCCAGCAGTGCGGACAGGTCGAAAGCTTTCTTT

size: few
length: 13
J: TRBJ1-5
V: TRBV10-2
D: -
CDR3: CASSESKSQPQHF
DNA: TGCGCCAGCAGTGAGTCGAAGAGCCAGCCCCAGCATTTT